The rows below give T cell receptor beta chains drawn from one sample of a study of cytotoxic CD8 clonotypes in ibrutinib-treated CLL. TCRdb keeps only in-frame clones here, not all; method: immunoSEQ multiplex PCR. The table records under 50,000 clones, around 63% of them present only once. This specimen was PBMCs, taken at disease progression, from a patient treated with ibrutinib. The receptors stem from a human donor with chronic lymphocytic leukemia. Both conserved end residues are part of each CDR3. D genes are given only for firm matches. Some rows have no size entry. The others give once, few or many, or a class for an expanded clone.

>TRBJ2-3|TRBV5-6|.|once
CASSLIQESTDTQYF
TGTGCCAGCAGCTTGATACAGGAAAGCACAGATACGCAGTATTTT
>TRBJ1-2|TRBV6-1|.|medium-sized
CASSEGPSGNYGYTF
TGTGCCAGCAGTGAAGGGCCCTCGGGGAACTATGGCTACACCTTC
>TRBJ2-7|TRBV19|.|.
CASSPQVSYEQYF
TGTGCCAGTTCCCCCCAGGTCAGCTACGAGCAGTACTTC
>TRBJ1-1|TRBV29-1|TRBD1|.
CSVDFLSRDRGLNTEAFF
TGCAGCGTTGACTTCCTTTCCCGGGACAGGGGGTTGAACACTGAAGCTTTCTTT
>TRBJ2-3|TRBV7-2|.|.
CASSFSATSTDTQYF
TGTGCCAGCAGCTTTAGCGCCACTAGCACAGATACGCAGTATTTT
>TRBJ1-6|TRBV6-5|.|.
CASRRQGKNSPLHF
TGTGCCAGCAGGAGGCAGGGCAAGAATTCACCCCTCCACTTT
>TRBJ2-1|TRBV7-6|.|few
CASSLEYTAEQFF
TGTGCCAGCAGCTTAGAATATACGGCGGAGCAGTTCTTC
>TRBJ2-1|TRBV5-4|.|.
CASSFMLSSYNEQFF
TGTGCCAGCAGCTTCATGCTGAGCTCCTACAATGAGCAGTTCTTC
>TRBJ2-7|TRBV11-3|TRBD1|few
CASSSGQGRDEQYF
TGTGCCAGCAGCTCGGGACAGGGCCGAGACGAGCAGTACTTC
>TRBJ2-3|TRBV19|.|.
CASSSRGWGTDTQYF
TGTGCCAGTAGTTCCAGGGGATGGGGCACAGATACGCAGTATTTT
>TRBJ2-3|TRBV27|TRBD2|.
CASRRTGTTAGTQYF
TGTGCCAGCAGGAGAACCGGGACTACTGCGGGTACGCAGTATTTT
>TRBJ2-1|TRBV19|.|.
CASSMRIAVQINNEQFF
TGTGCCAGTAGTATGCGAATAGCGGTCCAAATAAACAATGAGCAGTTCTTC
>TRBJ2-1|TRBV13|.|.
CASSLASPYNEQFF
TGTGCCAGCAGCTTAGCCAGCCCCTACAATGAGCAGTTCTTC
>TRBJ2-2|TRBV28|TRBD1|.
CASSLAGGWTGELFF
TGTGCCAGCAGTTTAGCAGGGGGCTGGACCGGGGAGCTGTTTTTT
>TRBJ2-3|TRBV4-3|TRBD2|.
CASSQASGRALGTDTQYF
TGCGCCAGCAGCCAAGCCAGCGGGAGGGCCTTAGGTACAGATACGCAGTATTTT
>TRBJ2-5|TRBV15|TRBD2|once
CATSRDLAGGSETQYF
TGTGCCACCAGCAGAGATCTAGCGGGAGGGTCAGAGACCCAGTACTTC
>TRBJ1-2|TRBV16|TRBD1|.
CASSQSPGTGHGYTF
TGTGCCAGCAGCCAATCGCCCGGGACAGGGCATGGCTACACCTTC
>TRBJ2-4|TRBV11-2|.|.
CASSLERVSAKNIQYF
TGTGCCAGCAGCTTAGAGAGGGTCTCAGCCAAAAACATTCAGTACTTC
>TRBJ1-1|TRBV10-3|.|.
CAISEMQHEAFF
TGTGCCATCAGTGAGATGCAGCATGAAGCTTTCTTT
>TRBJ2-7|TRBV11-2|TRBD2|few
CASSLRLSGTSEIYEQYF
TGTGCCAGCAGCCTTAGACTGTCCGGGACTAGCGAGATCTACGAGCAGTACTTC
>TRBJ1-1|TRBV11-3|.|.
CASSLVLEAFF
TGTGCCAGCAGCTTAGTACTTGAAGCTTTCTTT
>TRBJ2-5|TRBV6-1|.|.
CASSFQGTQETQYF
TGTGCCAGCAGTTTCCAGGGGACCCAAGAGACCCAGTACTTC
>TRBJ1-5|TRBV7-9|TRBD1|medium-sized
CASSADTGDQPQHF
TGTGCCAGCAGCGCAGATACAGGGGATCAGCCCCAGCATTTT
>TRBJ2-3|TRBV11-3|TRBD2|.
CASSLPLAGEGTDTQYF
TGTGCCAGCAGCTTACCTCTAGCGGGAGAGGGCACAGATACGCAGTATTTT
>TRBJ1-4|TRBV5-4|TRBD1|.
CASSLAGGGGREKLFF
TGTGCCAGCAGCTTGGCCGGCGGAGGGGGCCGTGAAAAACTGTTTTTT
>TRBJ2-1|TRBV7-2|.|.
CASSAAGFEQFF
TGTGCCAGCAGCGCTGCTGGGTTTGAGCAGTTCTTC
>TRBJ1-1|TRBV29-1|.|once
CSVEGGRDGSGTEAFF
TGCAGCGTTGAAGGGGGCAGGGACGGTTCGGGCACTGAAGCTTTCTTT
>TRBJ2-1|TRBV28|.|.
CASSWGQGINEQFF
TGTGCCAGCAGCTGGGGGCAGGGGATCAATGAGCAGTTCTTC
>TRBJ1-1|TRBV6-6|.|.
CASSYSTRNTEAFF
TGTGCCAGCAGTTACTCGACCCGAAACACTGAAGCTTTCTTT
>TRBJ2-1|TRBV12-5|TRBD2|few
CASGSLSGTSGTRWEQFF
TGTGCTAGTGGTTCTCTCTCCGGGACTAGCGGGACCCGTTGGGAGCAGTTCTTC
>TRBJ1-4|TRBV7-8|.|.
CASSSGGGYEKLFF
TGTGCCAGCAGCTCCGGGGGGGGCTATGAAAAACTGTTTTTT
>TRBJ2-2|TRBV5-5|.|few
CASSLGLALNTGELFF
TGTGCCAGCAGCTTGGGGCTAGCGTTGAACACCGGGGAGCTGTTTTTT
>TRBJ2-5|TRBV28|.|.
CASSLAGKETQYF
TGTGCCAGCAGTTTAGCGGGGAAAGAGACCCAGTACTTC
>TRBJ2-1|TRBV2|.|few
CASSLSRDNEQFF
TGTGCCAGCAGTCTATCCCGGGACAATGAGCAGTTCTTC
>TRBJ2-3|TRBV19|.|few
CASRGSATSTDTQYF
TGTGCCAGTAGGGGGTCGGCGACTAGCACAGATACGCAGTATTTT
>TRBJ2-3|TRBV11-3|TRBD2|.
CASSSPRGADTQYF
TGTGCCAGCAGCTCGCCCCGGGGGGCAGATACGCAGTATTTT
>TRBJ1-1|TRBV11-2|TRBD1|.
CASSINRGVDTEAFF
TGTGCCAGCAGTATAAACAGGGGAGTAGACACTGAAGCTTTCTTT
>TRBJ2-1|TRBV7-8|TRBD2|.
CASSLRSRGTSGGAYNEQFF
TGTGCCAGCAGCCTAAGATCTCGGGGTACTAGCGGAGGAGCCTACAATGAGCAGTTCTTC
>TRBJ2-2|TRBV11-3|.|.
CASSFGGSSVAGELFF
TGTGCCAGCAGCTTTGGGGGCTCTAGCGTTGCCGGGGAGCTGTTTTTT
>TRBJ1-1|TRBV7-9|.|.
CASSLGRQVKNTEAFF
TGTGCCAGCAGCTTGGGACGGCAAGTGAAGAACACTGAAGCTTTCTTT
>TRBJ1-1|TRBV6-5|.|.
CASNRGTEAFF
TGTGCCAGCAACCGGGGAACTGAAGCTTTCTTT
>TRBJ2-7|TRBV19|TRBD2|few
CASSIDAGVYEQYF
TGTGCCAGTAGTATAGACGCGGGAGTGTACGAGCAGTACTTC
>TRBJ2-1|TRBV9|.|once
CASSARTGRSDNEQFF
TGTGCCAGCAGCGCCAGAACAGGGAGGTCAGACAATGAGCAGTTCTTC
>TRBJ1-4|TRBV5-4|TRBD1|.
CASSMGQGKTTNEKLFF
TGTGCCAGCAGCATGGGACAGGGGAAGACAACTAATGAAAAACTGTTTTTT
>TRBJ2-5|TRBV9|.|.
CASSAIPQGTETQYF
TGTGCCAGCAGCGCGATTCCGCAGGGGACGGAGACCCAGTACTTC
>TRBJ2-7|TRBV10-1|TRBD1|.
CASSEGDSYEQYF
TGCGCCAGCAGTGAAGGGGACAGCTACGAGCAGTACTTC
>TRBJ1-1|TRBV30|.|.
CAWRRGTEAFF
TGTGCCTGGAGGCGAGGGACTGAAGCTTTCTTT
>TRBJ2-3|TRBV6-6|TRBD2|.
CASRLGTSGDTQYF
TGTGCCAGCAGACTCGGGACTAGCGGAGATACGCAGTATTTT
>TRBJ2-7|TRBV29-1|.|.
CSVGQTSSYEQYF
TGCAGCGTTGGCCAGACGAGCTCCTACGAGCAGTACTTC
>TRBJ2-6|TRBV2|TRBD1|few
CASSGAGGASGANVLTF
TGTGCCAGCAGTGGGGCAGGGGGCGCGTCTGGGGCCAACGTCCTGACTTTC
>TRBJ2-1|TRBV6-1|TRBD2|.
CASSPFSKAGVLFF
TGTGCCAGCAGTCCCTTTTCAAAAGCGGGGGTTTTGTTCTTC
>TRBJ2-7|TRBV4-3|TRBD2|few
CASSQGVRWREAPSYEQYF
TGCGCCAGCAGCCAAGGGGTACGTTGGCGGGAGGCCCCCTCCTACGAGCAGTACTTC
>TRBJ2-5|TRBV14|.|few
CASSVEAGRIWETQYF
TGTGCCAGCAGCGTGGAGGCAGGGCGTATTTGGGAGACCCAGTACTTC
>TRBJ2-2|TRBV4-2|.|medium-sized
CASSQGGSGTGELFF
TGTGCCAGCAGCCAAGGGGGGAGCGGCACCGGGGAGCTGTTTTTT